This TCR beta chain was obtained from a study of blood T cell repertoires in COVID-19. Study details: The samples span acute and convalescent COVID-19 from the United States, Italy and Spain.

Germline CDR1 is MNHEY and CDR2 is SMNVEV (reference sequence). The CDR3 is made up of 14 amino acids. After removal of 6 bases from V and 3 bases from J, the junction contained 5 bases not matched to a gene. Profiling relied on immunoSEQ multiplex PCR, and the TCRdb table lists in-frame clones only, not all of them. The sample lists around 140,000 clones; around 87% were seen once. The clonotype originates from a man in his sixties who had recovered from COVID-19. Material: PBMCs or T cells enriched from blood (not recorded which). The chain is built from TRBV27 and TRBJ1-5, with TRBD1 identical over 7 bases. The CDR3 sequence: CASSPTGPNQPQHF. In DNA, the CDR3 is TGTGCCAGCAGCCCGACAGGGCCCAATCAGCCCCAGCATTTT.